This T cell receptor beta chain was recovered during a study of T cells in localized non-small cell lung cancer. Produced via immunoSEQ multiplex PCR; TCRdb's table is partial and in-frame only. The sample records 30,000 to 35,000 clones, less than 95% being singletons. The CDR3 extends over 16 amino acids. V lost 2 bases, J lost 5 bases, and 7 bases stayed unmatched. Per the germline V gene, CDR1 is MNHNY and CDR2 is SVGAGI (reference sequence). The sample here was peripheral blood mononuclear cells, taken before any cancer treatment. This TCR was sampled from a female donor older than 55 with stage II lung adenocarcinoma. This rearrangement joins TRBV6-6 to TRBJ2-3; 10 nucleotides match TRBD2. For the CDR3, the DNA is TGTGCCAGCAGTTACAGTCTAGCGGGGGCTGGAGATACGCAGTATTTT. Translated, it gives CASSYSLAGAGDTQYF.